The rows below give T cell receptor beta chains drawn from one sample of a study of regulatory T cells in long-lasting Graves disease. TCRdb passed the multiplex PCR reads through MiXCR, listing each CDR3 protein once. The table records approximately 300,000 distinct CDR3 sequences, over 15% of them present only once. Sequences were derived from peripheral blood mononuclear cells (PBMCs), sampled at new diagnosis, from a patient treated with antithyroid drugs. These receptors originate from a female donor with Graves disease. Both conserved end residues are part of each CDR3. The D gene is left open where the match is weak. Clone size appears in some rows only: once, few, many, or a class for an expanded clone.

clone size	D gene	V gene	J gene	CDR3 DNA	CDR3 protein
.	.	TRBV7-2	TRBJ1-4	TGTGCCAGCAGCGCCCGGGACCACGGTGCTAATGAAAAACTGTTTTTT	CASSARDHGANEKLFF
.	.	TRBV12-3/TRBV12-4	TRBJ2-7	TGTGCCAGCAGCCAGGGCCTATCGGGAGCAGCCGAGCAGTACTTC	CASSQGLSGAAEQYF
many	TRBD2	TRBV12-3/TRBV12-4	TRBJ2-3	TGTGCCAGCAGCCCCCTACGGGAGGGAGGACCAGATACGCAGTATTTT	CASSPLREGGPDTQYF
many	.	TRBV19	TRBJ2-7	TGTGCCAGTAGTAGGGACCCTGGGAACGTGGAGCAGTACTTC	CASSRDPGNVEQYF
.	.	TRBV5-4	TRBJ2-7	TGTGCCAGCAGCTCCTCCCCCACGGGAGTTGAAGGCGAGCAGTACTTC	CASSSSPTGVEGEQYF
many	TRBD1	TRBV28	TRBJ1-1	TGTGCCAGCAGTCGGGACAGCCTAACTGAAGCTTTCTTT	CASSRDSLTEAFF
many	.	TRBV28	TRBJ2-7	TGTGCCAGCAGTTGGGCAGGGAGAGGGTACGAGCAGTACTTC	CASSWAGRGYEQYF
many	TRBD2	TRBV29-1	TRBJ2-3	TGCAGCGAAACTAGCGGGAGAGAAAGGAGCACAGATACGCAGTATTTT	CSETSGRERSTDTQYF
.	TRBD2	TRBV28	TRBJ2-1	TGTGCCAGCAGTTCCGCCGGGACTAGCGGGGTCAATGAGCAGTTCTTC	CASSSAGTSGVNEQFF
.	.	TRBV11-2	TRBJ1-5	TGTGCCAGCAGTCCAAGACCGGGTCAGGCGCAGCATTTT	CASSPRPGQAQHF
many	TRBD1	TRBV27	TRBJ1-1	TGTGCCAGCAGGGTACGGGAGACAGGGGTATCAGCTTTCTTT	CASRVRETGVSAFF
few	.	TRBV28	TRBJ2-1	TGTGCCAGCAGTTTAAGACCGCTCTTGGGTGAGCAGTTCTTC	CASSLRPLLGEQFF
many	TRBD2	TRBV7-3	TRBJ2-1	TGTGCCAGCAGCGAAACCCCGGGACTAGGATACAATGAGCAGTTCTTC	CASSETPGLGYNEQFF
many	.	TRBV27	TRBJ2-7	TGTGCCAGCAGTTTATCTTCGGGCTACGAGCAGTACTTC	CASSLSSGYEQYF
few	TRBD2	TRBV2	TRBJ2-1	TGTGCCAGCAGTGGAGTAGCGGGAGACAATGAGCAGCTCTTC	CASSGVAGDNEQLF
few	.	TRBV7-9	TRBJ2-2	TGTGCCAGCCCCGGGACAACTAACACCGGGGAGCTGTTTTTT	CASPGTTNTGELFF
many	.	TRBV11-2	TRBJ1-2	TGTGCCAGCAGCTTAGTAACAGGGCGCGGCTACACCTTC	CASSLVTGRGYTF
few	TRBD2	TRBV7-2	TRBJ2-5	TGTGCCAGCAGCCCCGACCCCCTAGCGGGAGGCTACGAGACCCAGTACTTC	CASSPDPLAGGYETQYF